This is a list of T cell receptor beta chains from one sample in a study of human T cells and chemical hapten exposure. TCRdb independently ran MiXCR on the RACE reads; one entry per CDR3 protein. The table lists about 84,000 distinct CDR3 sequences, about 10% of them singletons. The input for sequencing was whole blood, taken in connection with sensitization to the hapten diphenylcyclopropenone (DPC). Receptors originate from a woman aged 45-65 years with alopecia areata. Some clones in this sample may be carry-over from other donors' samples. Both conserved end residues are part of each CDR3. The order of the fields is CDR3 DNA, CDR3 protein, J gene, D gene, V gene, clone size. D genes are given only for firm matches. The size field is filled for only some rows; it gives once, few, many or a size class.

TGTGCCAGCAGCCTAGACATAGACAATGAGCAGTTCTTC CASSLDIDNEQFF TRBJ2-1 - TRBV11-2 many
TGTGCCACCAGTGATTTCACCCGGGACACAGATACGCAGTATTTT CATSDFTRDTDTQYF TRBJ2-3 - TRBV24-1 -
TGCAGCGCTGAATACAACAATGAGCAGTTCTTC CSAEYNNEQFF TRBJ2-1 - TRBV29-1 few
TGTGCCAGCTCCTCGATTCCGGCTAATGAAAAACTGTTTTTT CASSSIPANEKLFF TRBJ1-4 - TRBV18 many
TGTGCCAGCAGCTTGTCAGGGTTTAATCAGCCCCAGCATTTT CASSLSGFNQPQHF TRBJ1-5 - TRBV5-5 -
TGTGCCAGCAGCCCGGGACTCCAGTTCGGTAGCACTGAAGCTTTCTTT CASSPGLQFGSTEAFF TRBJ1-1 - TRBV11-3 many
TGTGCCAGCAGTTACTCGTCAGGTTACAATGAGCAGTTCTTC CASSYSSGYNEQFF TRBJ2-1 - TRBV6-2/TRBV6-3 many
TGTGCCAGCAGCTTATTCCGGGCGGGACAGCCCCAGCATTTT CASSLFRAGQPQHF TRBJ1-5 - TRBV7-8 -
TGTGCCAGCAGCACTCAGCAAAACACTGAAGCTTTCTTT CASSTQQNTEAFF TRBJ1-1 - TRBV7-9 few
TGTGCCAGCAGCAAGGACAGGGGAAATAATTCACCCCTCCACTTT CASSKDRGNNSPLHF TRBJ1-6 TRBD1 TRBV9 few
TGCGCCTGCATCCTTTCCCCCCCGATGCGTTATCCACGGACTGAAGCTTTCTTT CACILSPPMRYPRTEAFF TRBJ1-1 - TRBV10-1 -
TGTGCCTGGAGTGAGACGAATAGCAATCAGCCCCAGCATTTT CAWSETNSNQPQHF TRBJ1-5 - TRBV30 many
TGTGCCAGCAGCTTAGCTAGGCGTGGCTACACCTTC CASSLARRGYTF TRBJ1-2 - TRBV7-2 -
TGTGCCAGCAGCTGGACTAGCGGGAACTCAGATACGCAGTATTTT CASSWTSGNSDTQYF TRBJ2-3 TRBD2 TRBV7-2 -
TGTGCCAGCAGTTACATCGCGGGAGTATCCGGGGAGCTGTTTTTT CASSYIAGVSGELFF TRBJ2-2 TRBD2 TRBV6-2/TRBV6-3 few
TGCAGTGCTCCCCTAGCGGGAGAGTACGAGCAGTACTTC CSAPLAGEYEQYF TRBJ2-7 TRBD2 TRBV20-1 many
TGTGCTAGCAGCCCCGCAGGGCAGGAGCAGTTCTTC CASSPAGQEQFF TRBJ2-1 - TRBV7-7 few
TGTGCCAGCAGCTTAGGGACTACCGCTCAGCAGTACTTC CASSLGTTAQQYF TRBJ2-7 - TRBV13 many
TGTGCCAGCTCACCTCCTCAGGGGGGGGGCACTGAAGCTTTCTTT CASSPPQGGGTEAFF TRBJ1-1 TRBD1 TRBV18 -
TGTGCCAGCAGTTTAACGGCGAAGGGGCAGTACTTC CASSLTAKGQYF TRBJ2-7 - TRBV28 many
TGTGCCAGCAGGCACCTGGGGGACGAGCAGTACTTC CASRHLGDEQYF TRBJ2-7 - TRBV16 few
TGTGCCAGCAGCCCCAGCGGGAGGCCAGGGAATGAGCAGTTCTTC CASSPSGRPGNEQFF TRBJ2-1 TRBD2 TRBV7-6 -
TGTGCCAGCAGCTTTGGAGGGCCCCGCTCCTACAATGAGCAGTTCTTC CASSFGGPRSYNEQFF TRBJ2-1 - TRBV5-6 -
TGCAGTCCAGGGGGCGGGAGGCCCTCAAGTGAGCAGTTCTTC CSPGGGRPSSEQFF TRBJ2-1 - TRBV20-1 -
TGTGCCAGCCAACCAGGTGGAACCGCCTACGAGCAGTACTTC CASQPGGTAYEQYF TRBJ2-7 - TRBV7-2 many
TGTGCCACCAGTGATCCCAGCGGGAGAAGCTCCTACAATGAGCAGTTCTTC CATSDPSGRSSYNEQFF TRBJ2-1 TRBD2 TRBV24-1 many
TGCGCCAGCACGAACCCCTCGAACACTGAAGCTTTCTTT CASTNPSNTEAFF TRBJ1-1 - TRBV5-1 few
TGTGCCATCAGCGGTGATGAGGGCAGAGGGTACAATGAGCAGTTCTTC CAISGDEGRGYNEQFF TRBJ2-1 - TRBV10-3 many
TGTGCCAGCAGTATCACCGCCGGGACTAGCGGGAGTAATGAGCAGTTCTTC CASSITAGTSGSNEQFF TRBJ2-1 TRBD2 TRBV12-3/TRBV12-4 few
TGTGCCAGCCCTCCAAGCGGGGAGGCCACTGAAGCTTTCTTT CASPPSGEATEAFF TRBJ1-1 - TRBV28 -
TGTGCCAGCAGTCCTCTCCCATCGACAGGGGGCAGTTCAGATACGCAGTATTTT CASSPLPSTGGSSDTQYF TRBJ2-3 TRBD1 TRBV28 few
TGCGCCAGCAGCGGAGGGACTAGCGGGGCCTACAATGAGCAGTTCTTC CASSGGTSGAYNEQFF TRBJ2-1 TRBD2 TRBV5-1 -
TGCGCCAGCAGCGGAACAGGATCCTCCCAAGAGACCCAGTACTTC CASSGTGSSQETQYF TRBJ2-5 - TRBV5-1 few
TGCGCCAGCAGCTTACAGGTGACCTGGGGCTCCGAGCAGTACTTC CASSLQVTWGSEQYF TRBJ2-7 - TRBV5-1 many
TGTGCCTGGAGAGACAATGAGCAGTTCTTC CAWRDNEQFF TRBJ2-1 - TRBV30 -
TGTGCTAGCAGCTTAGGTCTCCCTGTCCAAGAGACCCAGTACTTC CASSLGLPVQETQYF TRBJ2-5 - TRBV7-7 few
TGTGCCAGCAGCTCCGCTAGCGGGAGGGCCACAGATACGCAGTATTTT CASSSASGRATDTQYF TRBJ2-3 TRBD2 TRBV11-3 -
TGTGCCAGCAGTATTTACAATGAGCAGTTCTTC CASSIYNEQFF TRBJ2-1 - TRBV3-1 many
TGCGCCAGCACCACCGGGTACCAAGAGACCCAGTACTTC CASTTGYQETQYF TRBJ2-5 - TRBV5-1 many
TGTGCCAGCTCACCCCCGGGACTAGATTCGTCCGAGCAGTACTTC CASSPPGLDSSEQYF TRBJ2-7 TRBD2 TRBV18 few
TGTGCCAGCAGTGAGGGAAACACCATATATTTT CASSEGNTIYF TRBJ1-3 - TRBV2 few
TGTGCCAGCAGTTTATGGGACAGGGGCTTGAACGAGCAGTACTTC CASSLWDRGLNEQYF TRBJ2-7 TRBD1 TRBV28 -
TGCAGCGTTGAAGAGCCGGGACTGCAGTACTTC CSVEEPGLQYF TRBJ2-7 - TRBV29-1 -
TGTGCCACCAGTGATTCCGGGACAGGGGGCTACGAGCAGTACTTC CATSDSGTGGYEQYF TRBJ2-7 TRBD1 TRBV24-1 many
TGCGCCAGCAGCTTGGTAGGGGGACTTCTGGCAGATACGCAGTATTTT CASSLVGGLLADTQYF TRBJ2-3 - TRBV5-1 -
TGTGCCAGCAGTTACAGGGGCGGGCGCACAGATACGCAGTATTTT CASSYRGGRTDTQYF TRBJ2-3 - TRBV6-5 many